The T cell receptor (beta chain) under discussion was sequenced for a study of technical replicates of blood from a handful of donors (dated 2017 in TCRdb). Concerning this clone itself: Its antigen remains undetermined. No much larger clonotype is one base removed from it; base qualities were not supplied.

The library came from the immunoSEQ multiplex PCR assay. TCRdb obtained this table from immuneACCESS and retained in-frame rearrangements with V and J assigned. These tables miss some clones; where compared with another copy, unresolved V genes account for less than half of the shortfall, and the remainder is unexplained. Recorded for this sample are roughly 62,000 clones; roughly 91% of them occurred a single time. The ten largest account for around 3.6% of the sample. In the germline V gene, CDR1 corresponds to SQVTM and CDR2 to ANQGSEA. Compared with germline, V lacks 6 bases and J lacks 6 bases; bases without a gene match: 7. The CDR3 starts with the cysteine, ends with the phenylalanine, and has 13 residues. Of all the DNA, just the CDR3 is kept, 39 bases in frame from base 1.

The receptor's source is a human donor in good health. Some clones in this sample may be carry-over from other donors' samples. Recombination connected TRBV29-1 to TRBJ1-2; 10 central nucleotides agree with TRBD1. The specimen sequenced was PBMCs. At the DNA level, the sequence is TGCAGCGTATTTACCGGGACAGGGGATGGCTACACCTTC. Translation gives CSVFTGTGDGYTF.